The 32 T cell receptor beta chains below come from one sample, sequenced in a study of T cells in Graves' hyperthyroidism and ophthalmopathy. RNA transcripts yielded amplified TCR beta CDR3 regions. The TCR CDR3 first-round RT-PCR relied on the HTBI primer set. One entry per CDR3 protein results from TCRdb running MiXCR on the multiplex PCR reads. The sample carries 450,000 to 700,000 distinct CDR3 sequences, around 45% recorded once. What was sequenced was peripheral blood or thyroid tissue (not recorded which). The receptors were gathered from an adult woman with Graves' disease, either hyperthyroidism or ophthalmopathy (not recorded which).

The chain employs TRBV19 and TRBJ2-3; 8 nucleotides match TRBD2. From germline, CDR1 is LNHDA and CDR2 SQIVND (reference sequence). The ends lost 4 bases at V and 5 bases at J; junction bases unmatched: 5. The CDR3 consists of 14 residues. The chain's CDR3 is CASSSGRLIDTQYF. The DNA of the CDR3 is TGTGCCAGTAGTAGCGGGAGGTTGATAGATACGCAGTATTTT.

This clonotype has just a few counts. The CDR3 loop is CASSSPLSNSPLHF. For the CDR3, the DNA is TGCGCCAGCAGCTCGCCACTTTCCAATTCACCCCTCCACTTT. The rearrangement uses TRBV5-1 and TRBJ1-6; D not certain. The germline V gene encodes CDR1 SGHRS and CDR2 YFSETQ. The CDR3 loop spans 14 amino acids. V gave up 3 bases and J gave up 7 bases, with 11 bases separating them.

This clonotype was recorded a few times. The CDR3 DNA is TGTGCCAGCAGTACCCGGGCCTACGAGCAGTACTTC. It translates to CASSTRAYEQYF. This chain links TRBV12-3 or TRBV12-4 with TRBJ2-7; D ambiguous. V lost 5 bases and J lost 2, with 7 bases in between. CDR3 length: 12 residues.

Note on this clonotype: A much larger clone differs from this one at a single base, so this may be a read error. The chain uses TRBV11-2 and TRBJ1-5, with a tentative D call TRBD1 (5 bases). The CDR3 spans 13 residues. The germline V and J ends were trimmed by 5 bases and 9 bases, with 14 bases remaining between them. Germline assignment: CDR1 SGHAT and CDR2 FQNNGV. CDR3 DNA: TGTGCCAGCAGCCTAGGAATGGGGGGGCCCCAGCATTTT. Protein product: CASSLGMGGPQHF. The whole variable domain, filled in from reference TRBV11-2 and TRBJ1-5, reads EAGVAQSPRYKIIEKRQSVAFWCNPISGHATLYWYQQILGQGPKLLIQFQNNGVVDDSQLPKDRFSAERLKGVDSTLKIQPAKLEDSAVYLCASSLGMGGPQHFGDGTRLSIL.

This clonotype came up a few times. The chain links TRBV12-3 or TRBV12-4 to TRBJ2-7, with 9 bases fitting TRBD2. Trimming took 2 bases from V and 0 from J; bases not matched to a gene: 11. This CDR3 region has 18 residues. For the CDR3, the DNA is TGTGCCAGCAGTTTAAAGGTTTGGGGCGGGAGGGCCTCCTACGAGCAGTACTTC. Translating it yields CASSLKVWGGRASYEQYF.

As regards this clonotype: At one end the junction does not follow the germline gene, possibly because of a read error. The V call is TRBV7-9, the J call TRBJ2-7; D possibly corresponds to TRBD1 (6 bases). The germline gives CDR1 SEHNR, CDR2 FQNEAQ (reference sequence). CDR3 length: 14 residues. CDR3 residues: CASSLAQGPLEKYF. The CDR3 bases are TGCGCCAGCAGCTTGGCACAGGGCCCCCTGGAGAAGTACTTC.

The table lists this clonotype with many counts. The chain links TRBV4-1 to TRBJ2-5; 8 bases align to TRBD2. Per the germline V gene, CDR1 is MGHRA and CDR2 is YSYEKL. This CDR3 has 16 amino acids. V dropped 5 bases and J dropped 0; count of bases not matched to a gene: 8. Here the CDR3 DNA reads TGCGCCAGCAGCTCAACTAGCGGAGGGTACCAAGAGACCCAGTACTTC. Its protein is CASSSTSGGYQETQYF.

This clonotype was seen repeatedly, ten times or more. The CDR3 region is CASSLIDRAGANVLTF. The CDR3 coding sequence is TGTGCCAGCAGCCTGATCGACAGGGCTGGGGCCAACGTCCTGACTTTC. The chain combines TRBV3-1 with TRBJ2-6; 7 bases are a match to TRBD1. The CDR3 extends over 16 amino acids. J was trimmed by 2 bases and V by 4 bases; bases with no gene match: 5. Germline V gene lookup returns CDR1 LGHDT and CDR2 YNNKEL (reference sequence).

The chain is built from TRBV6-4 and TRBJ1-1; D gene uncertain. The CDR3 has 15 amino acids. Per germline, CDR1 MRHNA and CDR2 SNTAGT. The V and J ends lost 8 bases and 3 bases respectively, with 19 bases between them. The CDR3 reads CASSPESAGYTEAFF. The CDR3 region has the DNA TGTGCCAGCTCACCAGAGAGCGCAGGCTACACTGAAGCTTTCTTT.

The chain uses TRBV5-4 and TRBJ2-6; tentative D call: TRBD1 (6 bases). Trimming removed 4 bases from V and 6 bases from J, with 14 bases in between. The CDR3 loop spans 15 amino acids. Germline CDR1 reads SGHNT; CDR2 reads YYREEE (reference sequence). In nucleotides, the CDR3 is TGTGCCAGCAGCGTGGGGCAGGGGATGGCCAACGTCCTGACTTTC. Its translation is CASSVGQGMANVLTF.

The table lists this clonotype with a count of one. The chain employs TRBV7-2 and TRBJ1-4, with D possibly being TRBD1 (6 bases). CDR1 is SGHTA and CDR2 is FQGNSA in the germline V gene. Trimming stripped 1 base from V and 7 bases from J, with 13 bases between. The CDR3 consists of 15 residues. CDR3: CASSLGWQGSEKLFF. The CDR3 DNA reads TGTGCCAGCAGCTTAGGGTGGCAGGGGAGTGAAAAACTGTTTTTT.

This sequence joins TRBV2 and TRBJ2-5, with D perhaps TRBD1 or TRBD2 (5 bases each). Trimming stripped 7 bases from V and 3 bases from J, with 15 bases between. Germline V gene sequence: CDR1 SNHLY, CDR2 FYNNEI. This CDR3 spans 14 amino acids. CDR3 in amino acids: CASTQGLAEETQYF. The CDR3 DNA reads TGTGCCAGCACTCAGGGCCTAGCAGAAGAGACCCAGTACTTC.

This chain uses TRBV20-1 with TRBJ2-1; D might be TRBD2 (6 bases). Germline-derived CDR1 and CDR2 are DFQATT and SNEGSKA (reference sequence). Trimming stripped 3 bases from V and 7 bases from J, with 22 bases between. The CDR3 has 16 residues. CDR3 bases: TGCAGTGCTAGCTTAGATCCGGGACTGAACTATAATGAGCAGTTCTTC. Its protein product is CSASLDPGLNYNEQFF.

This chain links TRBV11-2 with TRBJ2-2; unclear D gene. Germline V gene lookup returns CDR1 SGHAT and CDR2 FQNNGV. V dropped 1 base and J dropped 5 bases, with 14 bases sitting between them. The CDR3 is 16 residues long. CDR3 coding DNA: TGTGCCAGCAGCTTAGTGCGGACCCCGCTTACCGGGGAGCTGTTTTTT. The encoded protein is CASSLVRTPLTGELFF.

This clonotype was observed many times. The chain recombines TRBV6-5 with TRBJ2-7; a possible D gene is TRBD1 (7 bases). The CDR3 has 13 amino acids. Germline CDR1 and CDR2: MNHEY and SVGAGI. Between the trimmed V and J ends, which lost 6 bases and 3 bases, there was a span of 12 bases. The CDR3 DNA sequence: TGTGCCAGCAGGCGGGACAGAGGCTACGAGCAGTACTTC. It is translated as CASRRDRGYEQYF.

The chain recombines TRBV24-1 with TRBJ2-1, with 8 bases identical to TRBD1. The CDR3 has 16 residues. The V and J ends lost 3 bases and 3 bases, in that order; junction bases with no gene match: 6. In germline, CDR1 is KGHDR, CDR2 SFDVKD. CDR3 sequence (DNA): TGTGCCACCAGTGATCCACGACAGGGGAACTACAATGAGCAGTTCTTC. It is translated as CATSDPRQGNYNEQFF.

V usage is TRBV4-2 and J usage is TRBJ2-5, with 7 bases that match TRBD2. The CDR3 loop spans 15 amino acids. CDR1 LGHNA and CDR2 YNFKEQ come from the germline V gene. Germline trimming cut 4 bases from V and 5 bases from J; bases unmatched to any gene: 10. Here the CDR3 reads CASSLHSAGAETQYF. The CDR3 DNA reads TGTGCCAGCAGCCTACATAGCGCGGGAGCTGAGACCCAGTACTTC.

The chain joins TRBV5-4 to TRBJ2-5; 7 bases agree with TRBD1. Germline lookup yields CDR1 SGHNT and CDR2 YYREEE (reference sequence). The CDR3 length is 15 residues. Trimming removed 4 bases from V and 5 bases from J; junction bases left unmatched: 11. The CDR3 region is CASSPFTGDGETQYF. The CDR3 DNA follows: TGTGCCAGCAGCCCGTTCACAGGGGACGGGGAGACCCAGTACTTC. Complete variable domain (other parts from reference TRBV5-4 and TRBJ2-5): ETGVTQSPTHLIKTRGQQVTLRCSSQSGHNTVSWYQQALGQGPQFIFQYYREEENGRGNFPPRFSGLQFPNYSSELNVNALELDDSALYLCASSPFTGDGETQYFGPGTRLLVL.

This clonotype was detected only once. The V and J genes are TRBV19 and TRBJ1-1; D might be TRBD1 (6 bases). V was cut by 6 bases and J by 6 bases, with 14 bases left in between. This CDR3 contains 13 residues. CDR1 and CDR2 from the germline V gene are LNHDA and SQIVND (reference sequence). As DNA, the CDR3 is TGTGCCAGTAGGGACAGCCCCGTCTCTGAAGCTTTCTTT. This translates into CASRDSPVSEAFF.

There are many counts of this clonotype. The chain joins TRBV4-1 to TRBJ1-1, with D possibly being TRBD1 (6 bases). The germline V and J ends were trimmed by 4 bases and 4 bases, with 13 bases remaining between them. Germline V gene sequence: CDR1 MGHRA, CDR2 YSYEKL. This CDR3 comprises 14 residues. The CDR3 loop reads CASSLGQLGTEAFF. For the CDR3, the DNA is TGCGCCAGCAGCCTCGGACAGTTGGGCACTGAAGCTTTCTTT.

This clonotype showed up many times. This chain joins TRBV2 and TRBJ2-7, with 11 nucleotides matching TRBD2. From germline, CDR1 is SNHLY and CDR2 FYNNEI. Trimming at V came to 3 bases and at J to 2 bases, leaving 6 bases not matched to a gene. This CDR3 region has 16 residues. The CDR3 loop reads CASSDGLAGPTYEQYF. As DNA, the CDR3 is TGTGCCAGCAGTGACGGACTAGCGGGCCCTACCTACGAGCAGTACTTC.

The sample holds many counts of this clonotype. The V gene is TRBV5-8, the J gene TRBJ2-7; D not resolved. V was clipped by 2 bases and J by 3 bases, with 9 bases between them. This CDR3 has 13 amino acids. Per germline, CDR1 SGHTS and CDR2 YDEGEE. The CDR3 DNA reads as TGTGCCAGCAGCTTTCGGGCCAACTACGAGCAGTACTTC. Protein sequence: CASSFRANYEQYF.

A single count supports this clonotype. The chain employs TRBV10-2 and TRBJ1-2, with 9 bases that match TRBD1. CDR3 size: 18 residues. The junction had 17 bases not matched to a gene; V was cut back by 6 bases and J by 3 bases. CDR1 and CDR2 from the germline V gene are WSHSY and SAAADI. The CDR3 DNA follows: TGCGCCAGCAGGAGCGAGGGTTGGACAGGGGAGTTGTACTATGGCTACACCTTC. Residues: CASRSEGWTGELYYGYTF.

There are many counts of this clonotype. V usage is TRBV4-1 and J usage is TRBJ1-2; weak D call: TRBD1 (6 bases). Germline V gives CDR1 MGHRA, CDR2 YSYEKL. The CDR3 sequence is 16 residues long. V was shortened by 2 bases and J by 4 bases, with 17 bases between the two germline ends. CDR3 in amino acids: CASSQQAGTLSYGYTF. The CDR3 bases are TGCGCCAGCAGCCAACAGGCCGGGACACTTTCCTATGGCTACACCTTC.

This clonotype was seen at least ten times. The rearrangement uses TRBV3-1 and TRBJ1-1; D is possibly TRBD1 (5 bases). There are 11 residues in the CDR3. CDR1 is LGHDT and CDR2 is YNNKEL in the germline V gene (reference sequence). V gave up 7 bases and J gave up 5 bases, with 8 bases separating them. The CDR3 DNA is TGTGCCAGCAAGGGACGAACTGAAGCTTTCTTT. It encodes CASKGRTEAFF.

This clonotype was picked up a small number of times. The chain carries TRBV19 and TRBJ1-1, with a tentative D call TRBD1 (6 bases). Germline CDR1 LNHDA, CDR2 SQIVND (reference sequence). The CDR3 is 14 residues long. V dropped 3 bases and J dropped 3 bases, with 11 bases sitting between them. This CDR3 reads CASSIGGLHTEAFF. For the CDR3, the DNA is TGTGCCAGTAGTATTGGGGGGCTGCACACTGAAGCTTTCTTT.

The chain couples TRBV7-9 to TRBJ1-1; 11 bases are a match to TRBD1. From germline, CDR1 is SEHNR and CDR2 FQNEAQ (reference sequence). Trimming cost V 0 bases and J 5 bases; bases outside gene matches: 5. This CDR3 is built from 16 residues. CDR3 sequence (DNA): TGTGCCAGCAGCTTAGCCTTCGGGACAGGGGGTACTGAAGCTTTCTTT. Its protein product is CASSLAFGTGGTEAFF.

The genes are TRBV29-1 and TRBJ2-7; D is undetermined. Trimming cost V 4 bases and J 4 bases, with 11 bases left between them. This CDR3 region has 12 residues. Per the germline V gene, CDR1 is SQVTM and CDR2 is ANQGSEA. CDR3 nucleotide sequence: TGCAGCGTTGCCCACTCTGGTTACGAGCAGTACTTC. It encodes CSVAHSGYEQYF.

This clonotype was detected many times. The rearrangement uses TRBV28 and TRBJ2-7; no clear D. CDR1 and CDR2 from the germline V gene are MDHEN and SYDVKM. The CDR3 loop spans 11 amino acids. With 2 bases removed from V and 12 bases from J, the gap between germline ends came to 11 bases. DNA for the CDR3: TGTGCCAGCAGTTTACCGCCCAGCCTGTACTTC. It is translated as CASSLPPSLYF.

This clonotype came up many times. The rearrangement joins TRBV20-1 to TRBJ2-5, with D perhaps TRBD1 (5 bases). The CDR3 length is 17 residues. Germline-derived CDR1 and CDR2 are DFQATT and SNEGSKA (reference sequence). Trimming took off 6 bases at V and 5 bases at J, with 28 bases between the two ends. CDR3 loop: CSAPSIHVLRSGETQYF. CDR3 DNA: TGCAGTGCCCCCTCCATCCACGTACTGCGATCAGGGGAGACCCAGTACTTC.

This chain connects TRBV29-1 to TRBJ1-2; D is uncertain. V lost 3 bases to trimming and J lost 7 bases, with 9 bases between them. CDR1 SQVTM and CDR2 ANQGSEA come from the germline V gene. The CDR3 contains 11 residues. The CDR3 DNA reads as TGCAGCGTTGAGGGCGGTAGTGGCTACACCTTC. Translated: CSVEGGSGYTF.

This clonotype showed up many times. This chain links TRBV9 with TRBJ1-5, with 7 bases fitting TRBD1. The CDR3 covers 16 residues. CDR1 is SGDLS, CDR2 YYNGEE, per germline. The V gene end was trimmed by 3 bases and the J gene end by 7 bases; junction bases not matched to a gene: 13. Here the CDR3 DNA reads TGTGCCAGCAGCGCGGGGCCCAACAGGGGACGACAGCCCCAGCATTTT. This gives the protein CASSAGPNRGRQPQHF.